One sample yielded the 28 T cell receptor beta chains listed below, sequenced in a study of blood T cell repertoires in COVID-19. Assay: immunoSEQ multiplex PCR; the TCRdb copy retains only in-frame clones and omits some. The table has about 76,000 clones, nearly 80% seen once; the top ten hold roughly 12%. The specimen was peripheral blood. The receptors originated from a human donor in a cohort sampled during active COVID-19.

This chain joins TRBV7-3 and TRBJ2-5; D might be TRBD2 (6 bases). The germline V gene encodes CDR1 SGHTA and CDR2 FQGTGA. Trimming removed 5 bases at V and 9 bases at J, with 19 bases between. The CDR3 consists of 14 residues. CDR3 sequence: CASSPKVGPGAQYF. The CDR3 bases are TGTGCCAGCAGCCCAAAGGTTGGGCCGGGGGCCCAGTACTTC.

The chain recombines TRBV19 with TRBJ1-2; TRBD1 is a possible D gene (6 bases). The V end lost 2 bases, the J end lost 4 bases, and 14 bases lay between the germline ends. Germline assignment: CDR1 LNHDA and CDR2 SQIVND (reference sequence). The CDR3 loop spans 15 amino acids. DNA of the CDR3: TGTGCCAGTAGTATAACGTACAGGGCGGTCTATGGCTACACCTTC. It specifies CASSITYRAVYGYTF.

The V call is TRBV9, the J call TRBJ1-3, with a tentative D call TRBD1 (5 bases). Trimming left V 0 bases short and J 3 bases short, with 16 bases between. Germline CDR1 reads SGDLS; CDR2 reads YYNGEE. The CDR3 runs 17 residues. The CDR3 region is CASSVGGGTIFGNTIYF. CDR3 DNA sequence: TGTGCCAGCAGCGTAGGAGGAGGGACGATATTTGGAAACACCATATATTTT.

V and J are TRBV25-1 and TRBJ1-4; D possibly corresponds to TRBD1 (6 bases). The CDR3 sequence is 15 residues long. Trimming removed 3 bases at V and 3 bases at J, with 11 bases between. Germline-derived CDR1 and CDR2 are MGHDK and SYGVNS. This CDR3 is CASSEPTGPNEKLFF. CDR3 sequence (DNA): TGTGCCAGCAGTGAGCCGACAGGCCCTAATGAAAAACTGTTTTTT.

This clone was counted a few times. The chain joins TRBV5-6 to TRBJ2-3; 7 bases are a match to TRBD2. The V segment lost 1 base and the J segment 3 bases; nucleotides outside the gene matches: 2. Germline CDR1 and CDR2: SGHDT and YYEEEE. The CDR3 consists of 14 residues. CDR3 sequence: CASSLFSGTDTQYF. DNA of the CDR3: TGTGCCAGCAGCTTGTTTAGCGGGACAGATACGCAGTATTTT.

This clone occurred a few times. This rearrangement joins TRBV7-9 to TRBJ2-7, with D unresolved. CDR3 length: 12 residues. Germline lookup yields CDR1 SEHNR and CDR2 FQNEAQ (reference sequence). V lost 2 bases to trimming and J lost 4 bases, with 6 bases between them. CDR3 bases: TGTGCCAGCAGCTTATTGGAGTACGAGCAGTACTTC. It is translated as CASSLLEYEQYF.

This rearrangement joins TRBV6-6 to TRBJ1-5; the D gene is possibly TRBD1 (6 bases). With 3 bases removed from V and 6 bases from J, the gap between germline ends came to 12 bases. CDR1 MNHNY and CDR2 SVGAGI come from the germline V gene (reference sequence). The CDR3 sequence is 14 residues long. As DNA, the CDR3 is TGTGCCAGCAGTTATGACAGGACTTTTCAGCCCCAGCATTTT. It encodes CASSYDRTFQPQHF.

The rearrangement links TRBV5-6 to TRBJ1-1; no clear D. Trimming stripped 4 bases from V and 3 bases from J, with 19 bases between. This CDR3 is built from 16 residues. Germline lookup yields CDR1 SGHDT and CDR2 YYEEEE. This chain's CDR3 is CASSHKRGNLDTEAFF. DNA of the CDR3: TGTGCCAGCAGCCATAAGCGAGGCAATTTGGACACTGAAGCTTTCTTT.

There are a few counts of this clone. The chain recombines TRBV5-4 with TRBJ1-1; a weak D match, TRBD1 (5 bases). The germline CDR1 and CDR2 sequences are SGHNT and YYREEE (reference sequence). Trimming shortened V by 0 bases and J by 9 bases, and 15 bases separated the two germline ends. The CDR3 is 14 residues long. The CDR3 here is CASSLDTGQLQAFF. The CDR3 DNA is TGTGCCAGCAGCTTGGATACAGGCCAGCTCCAAGCTTTCTTT. Looking up the rest from reference TRBV5-4 and TRBJ1-1 gives the full variable domain: ETGVTQSPTHLIKTRGQQVTLRCSSQSGHNTVSWYQQALGQGPQFIFQYYREEENGRGNFPPRFSGLQFPNYSSELNVNALELDDSALYLCASSLDTGQLQAFFGQGTRLTVV.

This chain uses TRBV19 with TRBJ1-5; 7 nucleotides align to TRBD1. CDR1 and CDR2 (germline): LNHDA, SQIVND (reference sequence). The ends lost 7 bases at V and 6 bases at J; junction bases unmatched: 12. The CDR3 contains 15 residues. The CDR3 protein is CASTDGQAGSQPQHF. As DNA, the CDR3 is TGTGCCAGTACCGACGGACAGGCTGGCTCTCAGCCCCAGCATTTT.

This chain connects TRBV7-2 to TRBJ2-4; 9 bases match TRBD2. V shed 1 base and J 0 bases; nucleotides not matched to a gene: 4. The CDR3 is made up of 17 amino acids. Germline V CDR1 and CDR2: SGHTA, FQGNSA. The CDR3 loop reads CASSLGLTSGAKNIQYF. The CDR3 DNA follows: TGTGCCAGCAGCTTAGGGCTGACTAGCGGAGCCAAAAACATTCAGTACTTC.

Here the CDR3 DNA reads TGTGCCAGTAGTAGGACCAGGGGGCAAGCTCGTAGCACAGATACGCAGTATTTT. Protein: CASSRTRGQARSTDTQYF. The genes are TRBV19 and TRBJ2-3, with 8 bases fitting TRBD1. Germline CDR1 reads LNHDA; CDR2 reads SQIVND (reference sequence). CDR3 length: 18 residues. V lost 4 bases and J lost 0; bases outside the gene matches: 12. The variable domain in full, with the rest retrieved from reference TRBV19 and TRBJ2-3, is DGGITQSPKYLFRKEGQNVTLSCEQNLNHDAMYWYRQDPGQGLRLIYYSQIVNDFQKGDIAEGYSVSREKKESFPLTVTSAQKNPTAFYLCASSRTRGQARSTDTQYFGPGTRLTVL.

This chain uses TRBV24-1 with TRBJ1-3; D unresolved. Germline assignment: CDR1 KGHDR and CDR2 SFDVKD. The CDR3 is 12 amino acids. With 5 bases removed from V and 5 bases from J, the gap between germline ends came to 6 bases. CDR3: CATSVIRNTIYF. CDR3 DNA sequence: TGTGCCACCAGTGTTATTAGAAACACCATATATTTT.

The J gene is TRBJ2-6, the V gene TRBV7-9, with TRBD1 identical over 7 bases. This CDR3 has 16 residues. The V gene's germline CDR1 is SEHNR and CDR2 FQNEAQ (reference sequence). V shed 2 bases and J 4 bases; nucleotides not matched to a gene: 5. As DNA, the CDR3 is TGTGCCAGCAGCTTAATGGGACAGCTGGGGGCCAACGTCCTGACTTTC. Translating it yields CASSLMGQLGANVLTF.

V gene TRBV25-1 combines with J gene TRBJ1-2; no definite D call. The CDR3 is 14 residues long. CDR1 is MGHDK, CDR2 SYGVNS, per germline. V was trimmed by 1 base and J by 4 bases, leaving 10 bases between them. CDR3 loop: CASSESPGSYGYTF. The CDR3 DNA reads TGTGCCAGCAGTGAATCTCCGGGGTCCTATGGCTACACCTTC.

This clone turned up a few times. This chain connects TRBV6-5 to TRBJ2-7; the D gene is possibly TRBD1 (6 bases). The CDR3 runs 15 residues. V was shortened by 2 bases and J by 4 bases, with 15 bases between the two germline ends. Germline CDR1 MNHEY, CDR2 SVGAGI. CDR3 coding DNA: TGTGCCAGCAGTTACGGACAGCGGTCCTCGTACGAGCAGTACTTC. It is translated as CASSYGQRSSYEQYF.

This chain joins TRBV30 and TRBJ2-7; TRBD2 might be the D (6 bases). Trimming removed 0 bases from V and 0 bases from J, with 9 bases in between. The CDR3 loop spans 14 amino acids. Germline V gives CDR1 GTSNPN, CDR2 SVGIG (reference sequence). The CDR3 DNA follows: TGTGCCTGGAGTGTACCCGGGGGCTCCTACGAGCAGTACTTC. Amino acids: CAWSVPGGSYEQYF.

This clone has a handful of counts. The chain carries TRBV6-5 and TRBJ1-1; D gene ambiguous. Trimming removed 0 bases from V and 1 base from J, with 9 bases in between. Germline V CDR1 and CDR2: MNHEY, SVGAGI. The CDR3 spans 15 residues. CDR3 nucleotides: TGTGCCAGCAGTTACTCGGGAGGGTGGAACACTGAAGCTTTCTTT. Translated: CASSYSGGWNTEAFF.

The table lists this clone with a count of one. The chain employs TRBV6-6 and TRBJ2-3, with D possibly being TRBD1 (6 bases). CDR3 length: 13 amino acids. Trimming removed 4 bases at V and 3 bases at J, with 8 bases between. CDR1 is MNHNY and CDR2 is SVGAGI in the germline V gene (reference sequence). Written as DNA, the CDR3 is TGTGCCAGCAGTTGGCAGGGGACAGATACGCAGTATTTT. It specifies CASSWQGTDTQYF.

DNA for the CDR3: TGTGCCAGCAAACCCACAGGGAGCAATCAGCCCCAGCATTTT. It specifies CASKPTGSNQPQHF. The chain uses TRBV19 and TRBJ1-5; perhaps TRBD1 as D (6 bases). This CDR3 comprises 14 residues. V lost 9 bases and J 1 base, leaving 13 bases between the germline ends. CDR1 and CDR2 (germline): LNHDA, SQIVND (reference sequence).

In the case of this clone: Germline is not matched at one junction end, which may reflect a read error. The chain couples TRBV19 to TRBJ2-1; D unresolved. The CDR3 covers 15 residues. Germline V gene lookup returns CDR1 LNHDA and CDR2 SQIVND (reference sequence). CDR3 in amino acids: CASSKSPNIDNKQFF. In DNA, the CDR3 is TGTGCCAGTAGTAAGTCTCCCAATATTGACAATAAGCAGTTCTTC.

This rearrangement joins TRBV4-3 to TRBJ1-1; D perhaps matches TRBD1 (5 bases). The V gene's germline CDR1 is LGHNA and CDR2 YSLEER. Trimming removed 1 base from V and 5 bases from J, with 11 bases in between. The CDR3 is 14 amino acids. The CDR3 region is CASSQVPGRTEAFF. The CDR3 coding sequence is TGCGCCAGCAGCCAAGTACCAGGGAGGACTGAAGCTTTCTTT.

This clone occurred once. The chain links TRBV30 to TRBJ1-5, with D perhaps matching TRBD1 (5 bases). In germline, CDR1 is GTSNPN, CDR2 SVGIG (reference sequence). With 0 bases removed from V and 5 bases from J, the gap between germline ends came to 17 bases. There are 16 residues in the CDR3. CDR3 region: CAWSVPGGRLDQPQHF. CDR3 coding DNA: TGTGCCTGGAGTGTACCTGGGGGGAGGCTTGATCAGCCCCAGCATTTT.

This clone was seen once. V is TRBV29-1 and J is TRBJ2-5; a weak D match, TRBD1 (5 bases). Trimming left V 4 bases short and J 3 bases short, with 12 bases between. CDR3 length equals 13 residues. CDR1 is SQVTM and CDR2 is ANQGSEA in the germline V gene. The CDR3 region is CSVVAGWKETQYF. DNA for the CDR3: TGCAGCGTTGTCGCAGGGTGGAAAGAGACCCAGTACTTC.

This chain links TRBV2 with TRBJ1-2; TRBD1 aligns across 9 bases. In germline, CDR1 is SNHLY, CDR2 FYNNEI. The ends lost 1 base at V and 6 bases at J; junction bases unmatched: 3. The CDR3 consists of 14 residues. The CDR3 is CASSEETGGHGYTF. In DNA, the CDR3 is TGTGCCAGCAGTGAAGAAACAGGGGGCCATGGCTACACCTTC.

This chain uses TRBV27 with TRBJ2-7; TRBD2 matches at 11 bases. Germline V gene data show CDR1 as MNHEY and CDR2 as SMNVEV (reference sequence). The CDR3 runs 20 residues. V shed 0 bases and J 3 bases; nucleotides not matched to a gene: 16. CDR3 in DNA: TGTGCCAGCAGTTTATCGGGGGGTTCTAGCGGGAGGATAAAATACTACGAGCAGTACGTC. Its protein product is CASSLSGGSSGRIKYYEQYV.

The chain uses TRBV19 and TRBJ1-3, with no clear D. This CDR3 is built from 15 residues. Germline assignment: CDR1 LNHDA and CDR2 SQIVND (reference sequence). The germline V and J ends were trimmed by 4 bases and 1 base, with 11 bases remaining between them. CDR3 DNA sequence: TGTGCCAGTAGTACCCCCAGCGGATCTGGAAACACCATATATTTT. Protein sequence: CASSTPSGSGNTIYF.

V and J are TRBV7-2 and TRBJ2-7; TRBD2 matches at 13 bases. The CDR3 length is 15 residues. From germline, CDR1 is SGHTA and CDR2 FQGNSA. V was clipped by 6 bases and J by 3 bases; unmatched bases: 5. CDR3 bases: TGTGCCAGCAGTTATGGGACTAGCGGGGTCTACGAGCAGTACTTC. Encoded protein: CASSYGTSGVYEQYF.